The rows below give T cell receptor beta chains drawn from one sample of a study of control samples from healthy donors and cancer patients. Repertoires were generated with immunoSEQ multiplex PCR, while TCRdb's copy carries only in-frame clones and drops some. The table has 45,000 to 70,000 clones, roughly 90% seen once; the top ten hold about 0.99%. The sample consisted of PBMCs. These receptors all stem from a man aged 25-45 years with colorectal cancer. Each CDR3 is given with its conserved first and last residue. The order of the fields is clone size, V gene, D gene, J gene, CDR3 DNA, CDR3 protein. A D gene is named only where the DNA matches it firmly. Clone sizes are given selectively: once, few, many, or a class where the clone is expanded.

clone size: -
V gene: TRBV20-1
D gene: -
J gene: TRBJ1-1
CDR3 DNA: TGCAGTGCTCTCTTAGGAGGGAAAGCTTTCTTT
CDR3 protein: CSALLGGKAFF

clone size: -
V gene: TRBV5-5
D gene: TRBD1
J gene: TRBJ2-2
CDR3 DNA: TGTGCCAGCACGCGGACAGGGGCGGTCACCGGGGAGCTGTTTTTT
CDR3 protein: CASTRTGAVTGELFF

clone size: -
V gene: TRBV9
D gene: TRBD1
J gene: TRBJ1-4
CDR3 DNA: TGTGCCAGCAGCGTTGGGACAGGGATTGTTGAAAAACTGTTTTTT
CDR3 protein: CASSVGTGIVEKLFF

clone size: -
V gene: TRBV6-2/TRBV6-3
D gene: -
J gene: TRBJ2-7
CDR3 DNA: TGTGCCAGCAGTTACGCAGGGGCTACCTACGAGCAGTACTTC
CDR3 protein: CASSYAGATYEQYF

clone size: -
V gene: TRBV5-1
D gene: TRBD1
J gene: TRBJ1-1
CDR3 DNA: TGCGCCAGCAGCTTTTCTCCCCTCGGGACAGGTGAAGCTTTCTTT
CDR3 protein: CASSFSPLGTGEAFF

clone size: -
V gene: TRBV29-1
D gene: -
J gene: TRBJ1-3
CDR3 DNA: TGCAGCGTTGTAGTTACTACTGGAAACACCATATATTTT
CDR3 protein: CSVVVTTGNTIYF

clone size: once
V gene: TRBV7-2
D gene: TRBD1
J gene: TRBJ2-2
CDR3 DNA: TGTGCCAGCAGCTCGACAGGGGCCAACACCGGGGAGCTGTTTTTT
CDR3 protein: CASSSTGANTGELFF

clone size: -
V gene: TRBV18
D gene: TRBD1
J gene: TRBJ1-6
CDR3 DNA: TGTGCCAGCTCATGGGACAGCTCCTATAATTCACCCCTCCACTTT
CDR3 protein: CASSWDSSYNSPLHF

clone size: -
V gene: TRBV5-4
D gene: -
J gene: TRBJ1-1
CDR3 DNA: TGTGCCAGCAGCCGTGATGGGAGGGCTTTCTTT
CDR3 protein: CASSRDGRAFF

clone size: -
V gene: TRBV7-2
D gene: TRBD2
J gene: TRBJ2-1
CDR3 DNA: TGTGCCAGCAGCTTTCGAACGGGGGGGCAGAGCGCTAATGAGCAGTTCTTC
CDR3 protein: CASSFRTGGQSANEQFF

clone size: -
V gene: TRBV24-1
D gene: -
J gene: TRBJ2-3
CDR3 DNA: TGTGCCACCAGTGATACACACGGGTATGAAAGAGATACGCAGTATTTT
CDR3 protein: CATSDTHGYERDTQYF

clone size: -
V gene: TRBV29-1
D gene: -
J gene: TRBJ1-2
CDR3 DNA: TGCAGCGTTGAGCGACAGAAGGGCCCCTATGGCTACACCTTC
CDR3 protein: CSVERQKGPYGYTF

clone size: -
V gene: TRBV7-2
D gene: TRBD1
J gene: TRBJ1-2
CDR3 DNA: TGTGCCAGCAGCTTAAGACAGGGGGCTTACGGAGGCTACACCTTC
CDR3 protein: CASSLRQGAYGGYTF

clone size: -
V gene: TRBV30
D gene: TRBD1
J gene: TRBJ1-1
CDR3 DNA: TGTGCCTGGAGTGAATTTGGGACAGGGGGGGCTTTCTTT
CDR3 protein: CAWSEFGTGGAFF

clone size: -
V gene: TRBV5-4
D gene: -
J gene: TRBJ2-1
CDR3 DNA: TGTGCCAGCAGCTCGACCCCTTGGGATGAGCAGTTCTTC
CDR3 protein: CASSSTPWDEQFF

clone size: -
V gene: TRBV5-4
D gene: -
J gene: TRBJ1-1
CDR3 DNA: TGTGCCAGCAGCTCTTTGGACCCTGGGACTGAAGCTTTCTTT
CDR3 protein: CASSSLDPGTEAFF

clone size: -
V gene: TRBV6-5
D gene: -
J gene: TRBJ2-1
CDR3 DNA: TGTGCCAGCACCCGGGACACTAATCGGAATGAGCAGTTCTTC
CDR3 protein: CASTRDTNRNEQFF

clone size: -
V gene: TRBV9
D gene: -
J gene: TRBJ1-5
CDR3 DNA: TGTGCCAGCAGCGTGACCGAGGGCCCCGGACGCAATCAGCCCCAGCATTTT
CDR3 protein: CASSVTEGPGRNQPQHF

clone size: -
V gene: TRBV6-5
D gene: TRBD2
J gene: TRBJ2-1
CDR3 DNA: TGTGCCAGCAGTTGGGTACTAGCGGGGGAAGGTGAGCAGTTCTTC
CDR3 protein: CASSWVLAGEGEQFF

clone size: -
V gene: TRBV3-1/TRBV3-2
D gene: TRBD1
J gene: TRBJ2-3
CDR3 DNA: TGTGCCAGCAGCCGATTCCTAACAGGGGGCATTTGTACTCACACAGATACGCAGTATTTT
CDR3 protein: CASSRFLTGGICTHTDTQYF

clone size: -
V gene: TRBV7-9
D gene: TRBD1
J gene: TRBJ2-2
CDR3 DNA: TGTGCCAGCAGCCACAGACAGGGTTCCGGGGAGCTGTTTTTT
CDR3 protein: CASSHRQGSGELFF

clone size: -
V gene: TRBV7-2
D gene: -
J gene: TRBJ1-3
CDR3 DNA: TGTGCCAGCAGCTCGTCGGGGGCCTTACGAAACACCATATATTTT
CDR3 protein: CASSSSGALRNTIYF

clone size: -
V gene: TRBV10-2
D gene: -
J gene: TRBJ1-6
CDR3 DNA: TGCGCCAGCAGCGGCAGAGCAGCCTCACCCCTCCACTTT
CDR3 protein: CASSGRAASPLHF

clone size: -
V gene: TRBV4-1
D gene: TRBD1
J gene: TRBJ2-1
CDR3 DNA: TGCGCCAGCAGCCAGGGACAGGGTTACAATGAGCAGTTCTTC
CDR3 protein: CASSQGQGYNEQFF

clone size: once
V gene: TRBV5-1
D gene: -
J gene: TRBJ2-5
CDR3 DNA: TGCGCCAGCAGCTGGGCGGGTCTCGGGGAGGAGACCCAGTACTTC
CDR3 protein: CASSWAGLGEETQYF

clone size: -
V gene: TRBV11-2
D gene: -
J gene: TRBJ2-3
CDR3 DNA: TGTGCCAGCAGCTACCGTTTTACAGGGGAGGGAGCAGATACGCAGTATTTT
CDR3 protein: CASSYRFTGEGADTQYF

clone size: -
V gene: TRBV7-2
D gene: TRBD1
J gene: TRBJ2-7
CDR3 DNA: TGTGCCAGCAGCTCCCAGACAGGGGGCATCGAGATGTACGAGCAGTACTTC
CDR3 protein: CASSSQTGGIEMYEQYF

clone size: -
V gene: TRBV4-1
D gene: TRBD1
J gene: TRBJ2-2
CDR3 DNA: TGCGCCAGCAGCCAAGATGGGACAGGGACTCTGAACACCGGGGAGCTGTTTTTT
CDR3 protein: CASSQDGTGTLNTGELFF

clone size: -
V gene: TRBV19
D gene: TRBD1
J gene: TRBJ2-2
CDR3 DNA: TGTGCCAGTAGTATGAGGACAGGGGGCTACAGTCGGACCGGGGAGCTGTTTTTT
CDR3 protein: CASSMRTGGYSRTGELFF

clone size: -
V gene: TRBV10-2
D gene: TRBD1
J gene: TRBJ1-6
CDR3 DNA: TGCGCCAGCAGTGAACTATCGACAGGGTATAATTCACCCCTCCACTTT
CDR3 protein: CASSELSTGYNSPLHF

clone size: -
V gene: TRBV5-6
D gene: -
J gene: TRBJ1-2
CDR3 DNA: TGTGCCAGCAGCCCCATATCGCGACAAGGGAAGAGCTATGGCTACACCTTC
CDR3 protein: CASSPISRQGKSYGYTF

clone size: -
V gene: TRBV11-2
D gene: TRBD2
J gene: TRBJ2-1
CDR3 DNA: TGTGCCAGCAGCCTACGGGAGGGGTATTCCTACAATGAGCAGTTCTTC
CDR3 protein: CASSLREGYSYNEQFF

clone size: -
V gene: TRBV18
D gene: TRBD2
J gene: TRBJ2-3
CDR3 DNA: TGTGCCAGCTCACCCCTCCAGCGGGGTGGGAAAGATACGCAGTATTTT
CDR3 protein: CASSPLQRGGKDTQYF

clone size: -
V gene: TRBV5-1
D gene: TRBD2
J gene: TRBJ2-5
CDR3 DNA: TGCGCCAGCAGCCTAGCGGGGGGCCTTGAGTCGGAGACCCAGTACTTC
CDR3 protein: CASSLAGGLESETQYF

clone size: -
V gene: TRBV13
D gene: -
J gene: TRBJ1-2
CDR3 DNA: TGTGCCAGCAGCTTAAGAGAGCTCGTCGGCTACACCTTC
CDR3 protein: CASSLRELVGYTF

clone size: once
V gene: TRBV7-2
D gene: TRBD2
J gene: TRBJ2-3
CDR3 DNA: TGTGCCAGCAGCCTCCGCCCGGTGAGCGGGGCCCGAGGAGATACGCAGTATTTT
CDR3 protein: CASSLRPVSGARGDTQYF

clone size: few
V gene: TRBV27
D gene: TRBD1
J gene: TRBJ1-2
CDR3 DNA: TGTGCCAGCAGTTTGGGGGACAGGGGGCAGAATGGCTACACCTTC
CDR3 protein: CASSLGDRGQNGYTF

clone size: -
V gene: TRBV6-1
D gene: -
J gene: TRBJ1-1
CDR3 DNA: TGTGCCAGCAGTGAAGGGACAGCTCTTGAAGCTTTCTTT
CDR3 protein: CASSEGTALEAFF

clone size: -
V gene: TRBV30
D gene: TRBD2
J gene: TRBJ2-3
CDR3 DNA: TGTGCCTGGACCCCGGGAGCGGGGGATTTTGATACGCAGTATTTT
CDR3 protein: CAWTPGAGDFDTQYF

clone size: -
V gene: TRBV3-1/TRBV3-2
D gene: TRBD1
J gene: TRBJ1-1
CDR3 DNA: TGTGCCAGCAGCCAAGGCCTACAGGGGGCGAACACTGAAGCTTTCTTT
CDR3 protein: CASSQGLQGANTEAFF

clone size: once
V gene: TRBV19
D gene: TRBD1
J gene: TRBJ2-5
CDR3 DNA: TGTGCCAGTAGTGACCAGGGGGCGCCCCCAGAGACCCAGTACTTC
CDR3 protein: CASSDQGAPPETQYF

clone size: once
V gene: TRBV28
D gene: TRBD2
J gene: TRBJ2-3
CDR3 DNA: TGTGCCAGCAGTTCGCTGAGGACTAGCGGGGGAAGAGATACGCAGTATTTT
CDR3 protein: CASSSLRTSGGRDTQYF

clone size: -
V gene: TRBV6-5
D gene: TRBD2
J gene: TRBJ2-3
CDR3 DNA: TGTGCCAGCAGACTTACTAGCGGGGGAGGGGATACGCAGTATTTT
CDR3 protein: CASRLTSGGGDTQYF

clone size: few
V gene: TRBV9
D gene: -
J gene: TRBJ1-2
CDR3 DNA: TGTGCCAGCAGCCCCCAAGGAGAAGGATCCTACACCTTC
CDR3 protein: CASSPQGEGSYTF

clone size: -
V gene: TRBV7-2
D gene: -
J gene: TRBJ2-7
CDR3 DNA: TGTGCCAGCAGCTTAGTGTTGGACTACTCCTACGAGCAGTACTTC
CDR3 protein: CASSLVLDYSYEQYF

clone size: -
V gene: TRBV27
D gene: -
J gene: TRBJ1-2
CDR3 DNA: TGTGCCAGCAGTTTTACGGCTAACTATGGCTACACCTTC
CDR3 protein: CASSFTANYGYTF

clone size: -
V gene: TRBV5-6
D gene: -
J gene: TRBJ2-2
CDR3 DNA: TGTGCCAGCAGGCAGCGGGTCGCTGGGGGGGAGCTGTTTTTT
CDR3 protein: CASRQRVAGGELFF

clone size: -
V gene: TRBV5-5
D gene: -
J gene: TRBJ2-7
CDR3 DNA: TGTGCCAGCAACAAACAGGGCCTTGCAGTACGGAGCTCCTACGAGCAGTACTTC
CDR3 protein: CASNKQGLAVRSSYEQYF

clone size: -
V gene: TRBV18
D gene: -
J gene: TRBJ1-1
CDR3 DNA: TGTGCCAGCTCACCGCCGGAAAACACTGAAGCTTTCTTT
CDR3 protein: CASSPPENTEAFF

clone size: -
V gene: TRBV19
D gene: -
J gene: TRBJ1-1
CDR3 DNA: TGTGCCAGTACCAAACCCTCTAATTGGGGGGGACCGGCGAACACTGAAGCTTTCTTT
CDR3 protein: CASTKPSNWGGPANTEAFF

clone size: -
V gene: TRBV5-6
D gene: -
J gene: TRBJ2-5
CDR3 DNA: TGTGCCAGCAGCCCCTTTGGTCTGCCTGAGGGAGAGACCCAGTACTTC
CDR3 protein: CASSPFGLPEGETQYF

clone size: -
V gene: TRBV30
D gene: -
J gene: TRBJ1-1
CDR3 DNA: TGTGCCTGGAGCAACCCACAGGCCTCCTCTGCTGAGACTTTCTTT
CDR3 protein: CAWSNPQASSAETFF

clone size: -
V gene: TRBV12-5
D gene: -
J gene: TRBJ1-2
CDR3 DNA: TGTGCTAGTGGAGAGGGGAAATTTGATAACTATGGCTACACCTTC
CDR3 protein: CASGEGKFDNYGYTF